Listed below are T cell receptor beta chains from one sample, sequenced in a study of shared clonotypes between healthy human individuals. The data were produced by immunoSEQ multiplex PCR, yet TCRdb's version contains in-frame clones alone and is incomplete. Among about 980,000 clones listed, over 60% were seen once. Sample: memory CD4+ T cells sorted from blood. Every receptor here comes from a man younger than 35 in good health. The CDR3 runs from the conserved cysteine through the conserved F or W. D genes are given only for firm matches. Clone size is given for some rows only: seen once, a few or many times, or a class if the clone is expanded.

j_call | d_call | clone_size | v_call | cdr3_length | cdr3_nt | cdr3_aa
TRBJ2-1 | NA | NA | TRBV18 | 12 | TGTGCCAGCTCAACTAGACAGGAAAGGAAATTCTTC | CASSTRQERKFF
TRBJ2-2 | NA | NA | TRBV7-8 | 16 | TGTGCCAGCAGCTTGTCGGACGGAGTGAACACCGGGGAGCTGTTTTTT | CASSLSDGVNTGELFF
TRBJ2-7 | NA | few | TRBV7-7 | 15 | TGTGCTAGCAGCTTAGCGAAGGTCTCAGTCTCAGAGCAGTACTTC | CASSLAKVSVSEQYF
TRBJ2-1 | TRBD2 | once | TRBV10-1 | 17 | TGCGCCAGCAGTGAGTCGAGGGGGACTAGCGGGAGGTATGAGCAGTTCTTC | CASSESRGTSGRYEQFF
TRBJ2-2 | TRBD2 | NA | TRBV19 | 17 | TGTGCCAGTAGTACCAGGACTAGCGGGAGGGCCGCCGGGGAGCTGTTTTTT | CASSTRTSGRAAGELFF
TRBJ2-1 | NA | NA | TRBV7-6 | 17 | TGTGCCAGCAGCTCCAACCCAATTCCAGGACCTGGGGATGAGCAGTTCTTC | CASSSNPIPGPGDEQFF
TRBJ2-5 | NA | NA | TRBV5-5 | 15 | TGTGCCAGCAGCTTGGTTTCGTCCGAGAGAAAGACGCAGTACTTC | CASSLVSSERKTQYF
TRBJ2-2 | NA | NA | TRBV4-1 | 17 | TGCGCCAGCAGCCAAGACGGCTCTAGAAGTCCCCCCGGGGAGCTGTTTTTT | CASSQDGSRSPPGELFF
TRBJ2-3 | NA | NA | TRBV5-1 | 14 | TGCGCCAGCAGCTTGGCCGTCTTCACAGATACGCAGTATTTT | CASSLAVFTDTQYF
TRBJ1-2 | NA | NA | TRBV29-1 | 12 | TGCAGCGTTGGTGAGGGGCGAGGAGGCTACACCTTC | CSVGEGRGGYTF
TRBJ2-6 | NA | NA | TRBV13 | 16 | TGTGCCAGCAGCCAGGACAGCCACTCTGGGGCCAACGTCCTGACTTTC | CASSQDSHSGANVLTF
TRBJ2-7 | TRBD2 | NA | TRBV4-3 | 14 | TGCGCCAGCAGCCAAGATTTGACTAGCGGGATGAAGTACTTC | CASSQDLTSGMKYF
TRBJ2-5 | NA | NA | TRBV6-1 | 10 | TGTGCCAGCAGTGTGGGTCCTCGACACTTC | CASSVGPRHF
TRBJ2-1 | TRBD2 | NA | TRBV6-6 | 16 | TGTGCCTCGACTCAAGCGGGGGGTTTCTCCTACAATGAGCAGTTCTTC | CASTQAGGFSYNEQFF
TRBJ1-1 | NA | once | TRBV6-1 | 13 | TGTGCCAGCGATCGGGAGTTGAACACTGAAGCTTTCTTT | CASDRELNTEAFF
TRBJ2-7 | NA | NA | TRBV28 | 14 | TGTGCCAGCAGTCCTCCCGGAGGAGACCGCGAGCAGTACTTC | CASSPPGGDREQYF
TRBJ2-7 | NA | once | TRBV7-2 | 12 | TGTGCCAGCAGCTTTAACGTCTGGACGCGGAACTTC | CASSFNVWTRNF
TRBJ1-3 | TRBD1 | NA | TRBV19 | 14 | TGTGCCAGTACCACGACAGGGACTGGAAACACCATATATTTT | CASTTTGTGNTIYF
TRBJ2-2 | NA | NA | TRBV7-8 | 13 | TGTGCCAGCAGCTTTGGGCATACCGGGGAGCTGTTTTTT | CASSFGHTGELFF
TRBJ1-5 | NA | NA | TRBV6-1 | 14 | TGTGCCAGCAGGCTAAGTGAAGGGTCCCCTTCCCAGCATTTT | CASRLSEGSPSQHF
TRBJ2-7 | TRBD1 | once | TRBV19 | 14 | TGTGCCAGTAAGATAGGACAGGGCTCCTACGAGCAGTACTTC | CASKIGQGSYEQYF
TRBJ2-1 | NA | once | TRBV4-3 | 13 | TGCGCCAGCAGCCAAGACAACTACAATGAGCAGTTCTTC | CASSQDNYNEQFF
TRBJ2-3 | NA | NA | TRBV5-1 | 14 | TGCGCCAGCAGCCTGGGAGAAGGGACAGATACGCAGTATTTT | CASSLGEGTDTQYF
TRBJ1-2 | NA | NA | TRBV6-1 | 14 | TGTGCCAGCAGTGAAGTCAGGGGCTACTATGGCTACACCTTC | CASSEVRGYYGYTF
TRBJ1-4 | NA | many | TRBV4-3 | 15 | TGCGCCAGCAGCCGAGACGTGGGGGCGCGGGAAAAACTGTTTTTT | CASSRDVGAREKLFF
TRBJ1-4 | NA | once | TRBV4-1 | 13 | TGCGCCAGCAGCCAAGCAACTAATGAAAAACTGTTTTTT | CASSQATNEKLFF
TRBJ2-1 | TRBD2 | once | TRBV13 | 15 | TGTGCCAGCAGCCTGCGGACTAGCGGGATGGCTGAGCAGTTCTTC | CASSLRTSGMAEQFF
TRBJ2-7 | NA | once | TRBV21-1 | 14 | TGTGCCAGCAGTAGCTCCGACAGGGGGAACGAGCAGTACTTC | CASSSSDRGNEQYF
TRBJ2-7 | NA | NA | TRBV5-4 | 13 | TGTGCCAGCAGCTTGCCGGGTACCTACGAGCAGTACTTC | CASSLPGTYEQYF
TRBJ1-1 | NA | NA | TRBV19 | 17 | TGTGCCAGTAGTCCACGGGGTAGCGGGACCATGAACACTGAAGCTTTCTTT | CASSPRGSGTMNTEAFF
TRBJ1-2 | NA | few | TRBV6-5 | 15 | TGTGCCAGCAGTCCGCACCGAGGTAGCAACTATGGCTACACCTTC | CASSPHRGSNYGYTF
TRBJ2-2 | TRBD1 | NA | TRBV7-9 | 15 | TGTGCCAGCAGGCCCAGGGGGCGGAACACCGGGGAGCTGTTTTTT | CASRPRGRNTGELFF
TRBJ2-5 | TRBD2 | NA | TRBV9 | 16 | TGTGCCAGCTCCCGAACTAGCGGGGGTATCGGAGAGACCCAGTACTTC | CASSRTSGGIGETQYF
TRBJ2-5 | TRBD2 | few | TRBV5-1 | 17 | TGCGCCAGCAGCTTGGTTCCTAGCGGGGGGTCGGGAGAGACCCAGTACTTC | CASSLVPSGGSGETQYF
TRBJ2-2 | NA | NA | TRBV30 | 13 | TGTGCCTGGAGTGAGGCCAACACCGGGGAGCTGTTTTTT | CAWSEANTGELFF
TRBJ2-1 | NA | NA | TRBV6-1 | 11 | TGTGCCAGCTACCGTCACAATGAGCAGTTCTTC | CASYRHNEQFF
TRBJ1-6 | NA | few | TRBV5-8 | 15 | TGTGCCAGCAGCGTTCGACAGGCAGGGCATTCACCCCTCCACTTT | CASSVRQAGHSPLHF
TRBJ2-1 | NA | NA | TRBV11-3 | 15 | TGTGCCAGCAGCTTAGATCCGACCCGGGCCAATGAGCAGTTCTTC | CASSLDPTRANEQFF
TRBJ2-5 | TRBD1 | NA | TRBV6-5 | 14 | TGTGCCAGCAGCCCCGACAGGGCTTGGGAGACCCAGTACTTC | CASSPDRAWETQYF
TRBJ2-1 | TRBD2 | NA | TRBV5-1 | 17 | TGCGCCAGCAGCGGAGTCACCGGGACTAGCGGGACCAATGAGCAGTTCTTC | CASSGVTGTSGTNEQFF
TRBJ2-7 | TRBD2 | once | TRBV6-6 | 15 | TGTGCCAGCAGTCCTTCACTAGCGGGGGGGACAGGGCAGTACTTC | CASSPSLAGGTGQYF
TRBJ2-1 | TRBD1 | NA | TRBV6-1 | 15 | TGTGCCAGCAGCGGGACAGGTAACTCCTACAATGAGCAGTTCTTC | CASSGTGNSYNEQFF
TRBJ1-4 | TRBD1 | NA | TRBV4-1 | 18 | TGCGCCAGCAGCCTAAAGGGACAGGCCGACGGGGCCGCTGAAAAACTGTTTTTT | CASSLKGQADGAAEKLFF
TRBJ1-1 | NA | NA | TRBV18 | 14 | TGTGCCAGCTCTTACCCCTCACTGAACACTGAAGCTTTCTTT | CASSYPSLNTEAFF
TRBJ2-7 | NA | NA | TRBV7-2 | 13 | TGTGCCAGCAGCTTAGTCCCATTCTACGAGCAGTACTTC | CASSLVPFYEQYF
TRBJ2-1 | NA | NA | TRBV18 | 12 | TGTGCCAGCTCTCCCCTAAGCAATGAGCAGTTCTTC | CASSPLSNEQFF
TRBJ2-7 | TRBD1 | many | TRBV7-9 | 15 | TGTGCCAGCAGTACCCCGGGGACAGTCGTCAAGGAGCAGTACTTC | CASSTPGTVVKEQYF
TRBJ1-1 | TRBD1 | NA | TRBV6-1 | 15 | TGTGCCAGCAGTCCTTGGAGACAGGGGGACACTGAAGCTTTCTTT | CASSPWRQGDTEAFF
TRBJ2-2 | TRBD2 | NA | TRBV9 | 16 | TGTGCCAGCAGCGTAGGCAGCGGGGGGGCCACCGGGGAGCTGTTTTTT | CASSVGSGGATGELFF
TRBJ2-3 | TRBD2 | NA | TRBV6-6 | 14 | TGTGCCAGCAGCGTAGCGGGACTTACAGATACGCAGTATTTT | CASSVAGLTDTQYF
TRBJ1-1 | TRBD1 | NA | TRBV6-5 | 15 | TGTGCCAGCAGCAAAACCGACAGGGGATCCACTGAAGCTTTCTTT | CASSKTDRGSTEAFF
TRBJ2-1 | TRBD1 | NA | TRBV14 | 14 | TGTGCCAGCAGCCCCAGGACAGGGGGCAATGAGCAGTTCTTC | CASSPRTGGNEQFF
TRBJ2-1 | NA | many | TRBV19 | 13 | TGTGCCAGTAGGAACCCTCCAAGGGGTGAGCAGTTCTTC | CASRNPPRGEQFF
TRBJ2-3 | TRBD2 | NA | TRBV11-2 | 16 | TGTGCCAGCAGCTTACAAGCGGGGGGGCAGACAGATACGCAGTATTTT | CASSLQAGGQTDTQYF
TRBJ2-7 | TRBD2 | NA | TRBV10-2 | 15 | TGCGCCAGCAGTGAGTGGCTAGCGGGGGCAGTCGAGCAGTACTTC | CASSEWLAGAVEQYF
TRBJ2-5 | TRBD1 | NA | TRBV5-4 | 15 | TGTGCCAGCAGCCGAGGACAGGGGGTCACCGAGACCCAGTACTTC | CASSRGQGVTETQYF
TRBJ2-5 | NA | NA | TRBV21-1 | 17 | TGTGCCAGCAGCAAACCTAAACTAGCGGTGCCACAAGAGACCCAGTACTTC | CASSKPKLAVPQETQYF